The clone carrying this T cell receptor beta chain came up a few times. Its antigen is unknown. CDR3 length equals 13 residues. The V end was cut by 6 bases, the J end by 2 bases, with 10 bases between. The germline V gene encodes CDR1 SGHAT and CDR2 FQNNGV. Staining for CD45RO/CCR7/CD25/CD127/CD95/CD27 allowed sorting of CD4+ naive, central memory, regulatory and stem cell-like memory cells. Purity above 98% was achieved in all sorted populations. Isolated RNA was reverse transcribed in full, so expressed TCRB transcripts were sequenced. Assay: immunoSEQ multiplex PCR; the TCRdb copy retains only in-frame clones and omits some. Among 140,000 or so clones, 10% were seen once, and the ten largest hold 1% to 1.5%. The data belong to a study of beta chain features in type 1 diabetes. Study-level points and caveats: The similarity of naive, central memory and Treg TCRB repertoires appeared greater among patients than among healthy donors.

The V call is TRBV11-2, the J call TRBJ1-2; unclear D gene. The specimen sequenced was naive CD4+ T cells from blood. This receptor was taken from a man aged 18 to 30 in good health. CDR3 sequence reads: CASSAAPNYGYTF. DNA of the CDR3: TGTGCCAGCAGTGCTGCGCCCAACTATGGCTACACCTTC.